This entry lists 16 T cell receptor beta chains sequenced from one sample in a study of Tregs in tolerant kidney transplant recipients. The method was immunoSEQ multiplex PCR; TCRdb's version includes in-frame clones alone and lacks a portion of them. Of roughly 45,000 clones in the sample, about 90% are singletons; the top ten hold 0.6% to 0.7%. The sequenced sample was Tregs from blood. These receptors came from a human donor in good health.

This rearrangement joins TRBV7-9 to TRBJ1-6; TRBD1 aligns across 7 bases. In germline, CDR1 is SEHNR, CDR2 FQNEAQ (reference sequence). This CDR3 is 14 amino acids long. Germline trimming cut 6 bases from V and 9 bases from J; bases unmatched to any gene: 8. CDR3 loop: CASRETGARSPLHF. The CDR3 DNA reads TGTGCCAGCAGGGAAACAGGGGCCCGTTCACCCCTCCACTTT. The entire variable domain, with the rest obtained from reference TRBV7-9 and TRBJ1-6, is as follows: DTGVSQNPRHKITKRGQNVTFRCDPISEHNRLYWYRQTLGQGPEFLTYFQNEAQLEKSRLLSDRFSAERPKGSFSTLEIQRTEQGDSAMYLCASRETGARSPLHFGNGTRLTVT.

This rearrangement joins TRBV10-1 to TRBJ2-1, with D hard to call. Deletions cut 6 bases from V and 0 bases from J, with 12 bases between. The germline V gene encodes CDR1 WNHNN and CDR2 SYGVQD (reference sequence). CDR3 length equals 15 residues. The CDR3 spells CASSPGSGSYNEQFF. The DNA of the CDR3 is TGCGCCAGCAGCCCCGGGTCCGGCTCCTACAATGAGCAGTTCTTC.

V gene TRBV27 combines with J gene TRBJ1-5, with 7 bases that match TRBD1. V shed 5 bases and J 5 bases; nucleotides not matched to a gene: 9. The germline V gene has CDR1 MNHEY and CDR2 SMNVEV (reference sequence). The CDR3 runs 15 residues. Here the CDR3 reads CASSPTGEEDQPQHF. The DNA for the CDR3 is TGTGCCAGCAGTCCCACAGGGGAAGAGGATCAGCCCCAGCATTTT.

The chain is built from TRBV11-3 and TRBJ2-2; 7 nucleotides align to TRBD1. Germline assignment: CDR1 SGHNT and CDR2 YENEEA. Unmatched junction bases numbered 1, after V lost 1 base and J lost 5 bases. This CDR3 contains 14 residues. This chain's CDR3 is CASSLGTGTGELFF. DNA for the CDR3: TGTGCCAGCAGCTTAGGGACAGGAACCGGGGAGCTGTTTTTT.

Only one count was recorded for this clone. This same CDR3 is encoded by further DNA sequences in the sample. The chain couples TRBV5-1 to TRBJ2-3; 11 bases map to TRBD2. Germline assignment: CDR1 SGHRS and CDR2 YFSETQ. The CDR3 spans 16 residues. Germline trimming cut 0 bases from V and 5 bases from J; bases unmatched to any gene: 5. The CDR3 DNA reads TGCGCCAGCAGCTTGGAAGGTAGCGGGGGGGGAGATACGCAGTATTTT. Amino acids: CASSLEGSGGGDTQYF.

V is TRBV2 and J is TRBJ2-3, with D possibly being TRBD1 (7 bases). CDR1 SNHLY and CDR2 FYNNEI come from the germline V gene. The CDR3 extends over 15 amino acids. The germline V and J ends were trimmed by 6 bases and 2 bases, with 15 bases remaining between them. Here the CDR3 reads CASRRDRIDTDTQYF. As DNA, the CDR3 is TGTGCCAGCAGGCGGGACAGAATCGACACAGATACGCAGTATTTT. The full variable domain, rest sourced from reference TRBV2 and TRBJ2-3, is EPEVTQTPSHQVTQMGQEVILRCVPISNHLYFYWYRQILGQKVEFLVSFYNNEISEKSEIFDDQFSVERPDGSNFTLKIRSTKLEDSAMYFCASRRDRIDTDTQYFGPGTRLTVL.

This sequence joins TRBV2 and TRBJ2-5; D perhaps matches TRBD1 (6 bases). The J call is doubtful: the DNA matches TRBJ2-7 better. Germline CDR1 is SNHLY and CDR2 is FYNNEI. CDR3 length equals 14 residues. The CDR3 DNA reads as TGTGCCAGCAGTACCCCAGACAGGAGACACGAGCAGTACTTC. As protein: CASSTPDRRHEQYF.

V and J are TRBV18 and TRBJ2-3; TRBD2 agrees at 7 bases. CDR1 and CDR2 (germline): KGHSH, LQKENI. This CDR3 comprises 15 residues. Trimming at V came to 4 bases and at J to 7 bases, leaving 11 bases not matched to a gene. The CDR3: CASSRGTTVANTQYF. The CDR3 nucleotides read TGTGCCAGCTCACGGGGGACTACTGTGGCTAATACGCAGTATTTT.

As DNA, the CDR3 is TGTGCCACCAGCAGACTATGGATTCAGCCCCAGCATTTT. This translates into CATSRLWIQPQHF. The V and J genes are TRBV15 and TRBJ1-5, with D uncertain. Looked up from germline, CDR1 is LNHNV and CDR2 is YYDKDF (reference sequence). Trimming pared 2 bases from V and 6 bases from J, leaving 8 bases between. The CDR3 extends over 13 amino acids.

The chain combines TRBV27 with TRBJ2-5, with unresolved D. Trimming removed 1 base at V and 0 bases at J, with 9 bases between. The CDR3 has 15 amino acids. Germline loops: CDR1 MNHEY, CDR2 SMNVEV (reference sequence). The CDR3 region is CASSLWSANQETQYF. The DNA for the CDR3 is TGTGCCAGCAGTTTATGGTCGGCTAACCAAGAGACCCAGTACTTC.

The chain combines TRBV30 with TRBJ1-2, with a tentative D call TRBD1 (6 bases). Germline V gene data show CDR1 as GTSNPN and CDR2 as SVGIG (reference sequence). The ends were cut back, 2 bases at V and 3 bases at J, with 7 bases in the middle. This CDR3 spans 12 amino acids. CDR3 residues: CAWSSGDYGYTF. The CDR3 nucleotides are TGTGCCTGGAGTTCAGGGGACTATGGCTACACCTTC.

The chain joins TRBV18 to TRBJ2-7; D gene unclear. Germline-derived CDR1 and CDR2 are KGHSH and LQKENI. The ends were cut back, 3 bases at V and 4 bases at J, with 7 bases in the middle. The CDR3 covers 12 residues. This chain's CDR3 is CASSPYQYEQYF. The DNA for the CDR3 is TGTGCCAGCTCACCGTATCAGTACGAGCAGTACTTC.

The V gene is TRBV6-5, the J gene TRBJ2-5; maybe TRBD1 (5 bases). Trimming removed 6 bases at V and 1 base at J, with 12 bases between. This CDR3 is 14 amino acids long. CDR1 and CDR2 from the germline V gene are MNHEY and SVGAGI. The CDR3 loop reads CASRGLGPQETQYF. The CDR3 region has the DNA TGTGCCAGCAGGGGGCTGGGGCCCCAAGAGACCCAGTACTTC.

This chain uses TRBV6-6 with TRBJ1-1; D gene ambiguous. Germline CDR1 MNHNY, CDR2 SVGAGI (reference sequence). This CDR3 is built from 13 residues. Trimming removed 7 bases at V and 2 bases at J, with 11 bases between. CDR3 sequence: CASINTVNTEAFF. The CDR3 DNA follows: TGTGCCAGCATTAACACGGTCAACACTGAAGCTTTCTTT.

CDR3 DNA: TGCAGCGTTGGGGGGGGAGATACGCAGTATTTT. It codes for CSVGGGDTQYF. This chain links TRBV29-1 with TRBJ2-3, with 7 nucleotides matching TRBD2. The CDR3 runs to 11 residues. Losses at the gene ends were 4 bases for V and 5 bases for J; bases not matched to a gene: 0. Germline V gene sequence: CDR1 SQVTM, CDR2 ANQGSEA.

The chain uses TRBV6-5 and TRBJ1-2, with 9 bases identical to TRBD1. The CDR3 is made up of 12 amino acids. The V segment lost 7 bases and the J segment 4 bases; nucleotides outside the gene matches: 1. Germline CDR1 reads MNHEY; CDR2 reads SVGAGI. CDR3 DNA sequence: TGTGCCAGCATGACAGGGGGCTATGGCTACACCTTC. Encoded protein: CASMTGGYGYTF.